The 18 T cell receptor beta chains below all came from one sample that was sequenced in a study of control samples from healthy donors and cancer patients. Sequencing was performed with immunoSEQ multiplex PCR; in TCRdb, only in-frame clones are kept and a portion is missing. The sample has about 120,000 clones, 90% seen once. Sequencing input: blood. The receptors derive from a man aged 40-50 years in good health.

The gene calls are TRBV28 and TRBJ2-3; TRBD2 aligns across 11 bases. Looked up from germline, CDR1 is MDHEN and CDR2 is SYDVKM. CDR3 length: 14 residues. V lost 8 bases to trimming and J lost 1 base; unmatched junction nucleotides: 2. CDR3 sequence reads: CASETSGGTDTQYF. CDR3 coding DNA: TGTGCCAGCGAGACTAGCGGGGGCACAGATACGCAGTATTTT.

The sample holds one count of this clone. The chain is built from TRBV30 and TRBJ2-1; no firm D call. This CDR3 region has 13 residues. The V gene lost 5 bases and the J gene lost 0 bases, with 8 bases spanning the gap. CDR1 is GTSNPN and CDR2 is SVGIG in the germline V gene (reference sequence). The CDR3 DNA reads TGTGCCTGGGAGGAAAGCTCCTACAATGAGCAGTTCTTC. Translated: CAWEESSYNEQFF.

This clone occurred a few times. The V call is TRBV19, the J call TRBJ2-1, with TRBD2 as a possible D gene (6 bases). Germline V CDR1 and CDR2: LNHDA, SQIVND (reference sequence). The CDR3 runs 16 residues. V lost 7 bases to trimming and J lost 5 bases, with 21 bases between them. The CDR3 spells CASTPWLGGSDNEQFF. The CDR3 DNA follows: TGTGCCAGTACCCCCTGGCTTGGGGGGAGCGACAATGAGCAGTTCTTC.

The CDR3 DNA reads as TGTGCCAGCAGCTTGGGCCAGGGGCCGGGCACAGATACGCAGTATTTT. This gives the protein CASSLGQGPGTDTQYF. The rearrangement joins TRBV5-8 to TRBJ2-3; weak D call: TRBD1 (6 bases). Trimming shortened V by 0 bases and J by 1 base, and 12 bases separated the two germline ends. Per germline, CDR1 SGHTS and CDR2 YDEGEE. The CDR3 spans 16 residues.

The chain employs TRBV27 and TRBJ1-2; tentative D call: TRBD1 (6 bases). Germline V CDR1 and CDR2: MNHEY, SMNVEV (reference sequence). This CDR3 spans 14 amino acids. The CDR3 protein is CATHPGDIAYGYTF. The CDR3 coding sequence is TGTGCTACTCACCCCGGGGACATTGCCTATGGCTACACCTTC.

The chain couples TRBV4-2 to TRBJ2-5, with 10 bases fitting TRBD2. Germline lookup yields CDR1 LGHNA and CDR2 YNFKEQ. CDR3 length: 18 residues. Germline trimming cut 4 bases from V and 5 bases from J; bases unmatched to any gene: 16. The CDR3 DNA reads as TGTGCCAGCAGCCTCATCTTGTCCCCAGCGGGGGGGCGGGAGACCCAGTACTTC. It encodes CASSLILSPAGGRETQYF.

V and J are TRBV7-8 and TRBJ1-2, with D possibly matching TRBD1 (5 bases). The germline V and J ends were trimmed by 4 bases and 7 bases, with 10 bases remaining between them. CDR1 is SGHVS and CDR2 is FQNEAQ in the germline V gene. CDR3 length: 12 residues. In DNA, the CDR3 is TGTGCCAGCAGCTCAACCAGGGCTGGCTACACCTTC. Translating it yields CASSSTRAGYTF.

The genes are TRBV29-1 and TRBJ1-4; a weak D match, TRBD1 (5 bases). Germline lookup yields CDR1 SQVTM and CDR2 ANQGSEA. The V and J ends lost 4 bases and 2 bases respectively, with 8 bases between them. The CDR3 totals 13 residues. The DNA of the CDR3 is TGCAGCGTTGTGGGGGGGACTAATGAAAAACTGTTTTTT. This translates into CSVVGGTNEKLFF.

The genes are TRBV6-4 and TRBJ1-5; D uncertain. This CDR3 region has 16 residues. The germline V and J ends were trimmed by 0 bases and 2 bases, with 11 bases remaining between them. Germline V gene data show CDR1 as MRHNA and CDR2 as SNTAGT. The CDR3 reads CASSDSLLWGNQPQHF. CDR3 sequence (DNA): TGTGCCAGCAGTGACTCTCTCCTTTGGGGCAATCAGCCCCAGCATTTT.

The chain uses TRBV27 and TRBJ1-6; a possible D gene is TRBD1 (5 bases). The V end was cut by 5 bases, the J end by 5 bases, with 10 bases between. The CDR3 spans 14 residues. From germline, CDR1 is MNHEY and CDR2 SMNVEV (reference sequence). CDR3 residues: CASSRQSDNSPLHF. CDR3 bases: TGTGCCAGCAGTCGACAGAGTGATAATTCACCCCTCCACTTT.

The rearrangement joins TRBV2 to TRBJ1-4, with D possibly matching TRBD1 (5 bases). Trimming pared 8 bases from V and 4 bases from J, leaving 14 bases between. CDR1 and CDR2 from the germline V gene are SNHLY and FYNNEI. The CDR3 spans 14 residues. The CDR3 region is CASGEDRLNEKLFF. The CDR3 nucleotides read TGTGCCAGCGGGGAAGACAGACTTAATGAAAAACTGTTTTTT.

The chain has TRBV6-1 and TRBJ2-5; D perhaps matches TRBD2 (5 bases). This CDR3 is 15 amino acids long. Germline CDR1 is MNHNS and CDR2 is SASEGT. The germline V and J ends were trimmed by 2 bases and 5 bases, with 15 bases remaining between them. CDR3 sequence: CASSEQRARTETQYF. DNA of the CDR3: TGTGCCAGCAGTGAACAGAGGGCTAGAACGGAGACCCAGTACTTC.

This chain connects TRBV5-1 to TRBJ2-5; D gene ambiguous. Between the trimmed V and J ends, which lost 7 bases and 4 bases, there was a span of 23 bases. The CDR3 is 16 amino acids. CDR1 SGHRS and CDR2 YFSETQ come from the germline V gene. CDR3 amino acids: CASRQVGSRNAETQYF. The DNA of the CDR3 is TGCGCCAGCCGCCAAGTTGGGTCAAGGAATGCAGAGACCCAGTACTTC.

In DNA form, the CDR3 reads TGTGCCAGCAGCTTAGATTCAGGGGGCATGAACACTGAAGCTTTCTTT. Protein: CASSLDSGGMNTEAFF. The chain combines TRBV7-9 with TRBJ1-1; 8 bases match TRBD1. This CDR3 comprises 16 residues. CDR1 and CDR2 from the germline V gene are SEHNR and FQNEAQ (reference sequence). V was clipped by 1 base and J by 0 bases; unmatched bases: 4.

The rearrangement joins TRBV6-5 to TRBJ1-4, with a tentative D call TRBD1 (5 bases). CDR3 size: 14 residues. Trimming took 7 bases from V and 0 from J, leaving 9 bases between them. Germline values: CDR1 MNHEY, CDR2 SVGAGI. CDR3 bases: TGTGCCAGCAAACGACAGACAACTAATGAAAAACTGTTTTTT. Its translation: CASKRQTTNEKLFF.

This clone was seen just once. V and J are TRBV5-1 and TRBJ1-6, with D possibly matching TRBD1 (5 bases). This CDR3 is built from 15 residues. V gave up 1 base and J gave up 8 bases, with 13 bases separating them. Germline lookup yields CDR1 SGHRS and CDR2 YFSETQ. The CDR3 DNA reads TGCGCCAGCAGCTTGTCCTCAGGGCGGGATTCACCCCTCCACTTT. Protein sequence: CASSLSSGRDSPLHF.

This clone was seen once. The chain uses TRBV9 and TRBJ1-2; D is possibly TRBD1 (6 bases). Germline CDR1 and CDR2: SGDLS and YYNGEE. The CDR3 extends over 15 amino acids. Trimming took off 2 bases at V and 0 bases at J, with 11 bases between the two ends. The CDR3 reads CASSVTGHPNYGYTF. In DNA, the CDR3 is TGTGCCAGCAGCGTGACGGGACACCCTAACTATGGCTACACCTTC.

The genes are TRBV27 and TRBJ1-3; D not resolved. Germline-derived CDR1 and CDR2 are MNHEY and SMNVEV (reference sequence). The CDR3 runs 16 residues. V lost 5 bases and J lost 3, with 17 bases in between. In DNA, the CDR3 is TGTGCCAGCAGTGCCCGTTACGGGAACCTTGGAAACACCATATATTTT. It is translated as CASSARYGNLGNTIYF.